This T cell receptor (beta chain) was sequenced for a study of OX40 agonist ivuxolimab in advanced cancers. Study-wide points: Expanded clones were, on average, more numerous in CD8+ T cells than in CD4+.

Sequencing used immunoSEQ multiplex PCR; TCRdb keeps in-frame clones, though not all of them. The sample lists approximately 79,000 clones, over 80% occurring once. The length of the CDR3 is 13 residues. Germline lookup yields CDR1 SGHRS and CDR2 YFSETQ. As concerns this clone: The antigen is unknown.

The sequences come from CD4+ or CD8+ T cells sorted from blood, collected in a trial of the OX40 agonist ivuxolimab. The clonotype originates from an adult with an advanced solid tumor such as melanoma, head and neck, liver or kidney cancer. The chain employs TRBV5-1 and TRBJ1-4; D might be TRBD1 (6 bases). CDR3 loop: CAGRGASGEKLFF. The CDR3 DNA reads as TGCGCTGGGCGGGGGGCTAGTGGAGAAAAACTGTTTTTT. Using reference TRBV5-1 and TRBJ1-4 for the parts outside the CDR3, the full variable domain is KAGVTQTPRYLIKTRGQQVTLSCSPISGHRSVSWYQQTPGQGLQFLFEYFSETQRNKGNFPGRFSGRQFSNSRSEMNVSTLELGDSALYLCAGRGASGEKLFFGSGTQLSVL.